Listed here are 16 T cell receptor beta chains from one sample, sequenced in a study of blood T cell repertoires in COVID-19. Profiling relied on immunoSEQ multiplex PCR, and the TCRdb table lists in-frame clones only, not all of them. The sample consists of approximately 160,000 clones, roughly four fifths of them appearing once. The specimen was peripheral blood. These TCRs come from a human donor in a cohort sampled during active COVID-19.

V usage is TRBV9 and J usage is TRBJ2-2; TRBD1 matches 8 bases. CDR1 and CDR2 from the germline V gene are SGDLS and YYNGEE. V was clipped by 5 bases and J by 7 bases; unmatched bases: 10. This CDR3 has 15 amino acids. CDR3 DNA: TGTGCCAGCAGTCGAGACTCAGGGGGCGGCGGGGAGCTGTTTTTT. This gives the protein CASSRDSGGGGELFF.

This sequence joins TRBV24-1 and TRBJ2-2, with D possibly matching TRBD2 (6 bases). Germline CDR1 and CDR2: KGHDR and SFDVKD. The ends were cut back, 0 bases at V and 3 bases at J, with 7 bases in the middle. CDR3 length equals 15 residues. CDR3 region: CATSDLREDTGELFF. CDR3 nucleotides: TGTGCCACCAGTGATTTGAGGGAGGACACCGGGGAGCTGTTTTTT.

As DNA, the CDR3 is TGTGCCAGCAGCGTTCCCGGGACAGGGGACAATGAGCAGTTCTTC. Translated, it gives CASSVPGTGDNEQFF. V is TRBV5-6 and J is TRBJ2-1, with 10 bases lining up with TRBD1. Germline CDR1 SGHDT, CDR2 YYEEEE. Losses at the gene ends were 4 bases for V and 5 bases for J; bases not matched to a gene: 6. This CDR3 has 15 residues. The full variable domain, in which reference TRBV5-6 and TRBJ2-1 provide the parts outside the CDR3, is DAGVTQSPTHLIKTRGQQVTLRCSPKSGHDTVSWYQQALGQGPQFIFQYYEEEERQRGNFPDRFSGHQFPNYSSELNVNALLLGDSALYLCASSVPGTGDNEQFFGPGTRLTVL.

The chain recombines TRBV29-1 with TRBJ1-2; 9 nucleotides match TRBD1. V gave up 8 bases and J gave up 7 bases; unmatched junction bases: 11. This CDR3 is 13 amino acids long. Germline CDR1 and CDR2: SQVTM and ANQGSEA. CDR3 nucleotide sequence: TGCAGCTTCACAGGGGGCAGGGGTTCTGGCTACACCTTC. Translating it yields CSFTGGRGSGYTF.

This clone has only a few counts. For the CDR3, the DNA is TGTGCCAGCAGCCCTGACAGGGGGCATCAGCCCCAGCATTTT. This sequence encodes CASSPDRGHQPQHF. This chain connects TRBV9 to TRBJ1-5, with TRBD1 matching over 10 bases. The CDR3 has 14 residues. Germline lookup yields CDR1 SGDLS and CDR2 YYNGEE. V lost 4 bases to trimming and J lost 5 bases; unmatched junction nucleotides: 3.

This clone occurred once. This rearrangement joins TRBV18 to TRBJ1-4; 8 positions match TRBD1. J was trimmed by 5 bases and V by 1 base; bases with no gene match: 9. Per germline, CDR1 KGHSH and CDR2 LQKENI. CDR3 length equals 17 residues. The CDR3 region is CASSPQWSPGGNEKLFF. The CDR3 nucleotides read TGTGCCAGCTCACCACAATGGTCCCCAGGGGGCAATGAAAAACTGTTTTTT. Using reference TRBV18 and TRBJ1-4 for the parts outside the CDR3, the full variable domain is NAGVMQNPRHLVRRRGQEARLRCSPMKGHSHVYWYRQLPEEGLKFMVYLQKENIIDESGMPKERFSAEFPKEGPSILRIQQVVRGDSAAYFCASSPQWSPGGNEKLFFGSGTQLSVL.

This clone has just a few counts. The J gene is TRBJ2-7, the V gene TRBV7-8; TRBD1 matches at 10 bases. V was pared by 5 bases and J by 4 bases, with 5 bases of the junction left unmatched. CDR3 length equals 14 residues. The V gene's germline CDR1 is SGHVS and CDR2 FQNEAQ. The CDR3 DNA reads TGTGCCAGCAGCCGAGGGGACAGGGGTTACGAGCAGTACTTC. It is translated as CASSRGDRGYEQYF.

This clone appeared a few times. This chain uses TRBV14 with TRBJ1-1; TRBD1 might be the D (6 bases). Germline lookup yields CDR1 SGHDN and CDR2 FVKESK. This CDR3 has 16 residues. With 0 bases removed from V and 0 bases from J, the gap between germline ends came to 11 bases. DNA for the CDR3: TGTGCCAGCAGCCAAGAGAGGTACAGGGTGAACACTGAAGCTTTCTTT. Its protein is CASSQERYRVNTEAFF.

This chain connects TRBV12-3 or TRBV12-4 to TRBJ1-1; D may be TRBD1 (5 bases). The CDR3 is 12 amino acids. Trimming pared 7 bases from V and 5 bases from J, leaving 11 bases between. Here the CDR3 reads CASTQGWTEAFF. CDR3 coding DNA: TGTGCCAGCACTCAGGGTTGGACTGAAGCTTTCTTT.

The gene calls are TRBV5-1 and TRBJ2-3; D remains ambiguous. The germline V gene encodes CDR1 SGHRS and CDR2 YFSETQ. This CDR3 has 15 residues. V gave up 1 base and J gave up 0 bases, with 9 bases separating them. CDR3 amino acids: CASSLLSASTDTQYF. The CDR3 nucleotides read TGCGCCAGCAGCTTGCTGAGCGCTAGCACAGATACGCAGTATTTT.

The V gene is TRBV15, the J gene TRBJ2-3; perhaps TRBD1 as D (5 bases). Germline loops: CDR1 LNHNV, CDR2 YYDKDF (reference sequence). Trimming left V 4 bases short and J 2 bases short, with 16 bases between. This CDR3 spans 16 amino acids. The chain's CDR3 is CATSTTGSSLTDTQYF. The CDR3 coding sequence is TGTGCCACCAGCACTACAGGCTCCTCACTCACAGATACGCAGTATTTT.

This clone was recorded only once. The same CDR3 also results from other DNA sequences found in this sample. The CDR3 spells CASSVAGGKGDTQYF. The CDR3 bases are TGTGCCAGCAGCGTAGCGGGCGGGAAGGGAGATACGCAGTATTTT. The chain links TRBV9 to TRBJ2-3; weak D call: TRBD2 (6 bases). The CDR3 covers 15 residues. Germline V gene lookup returns CDR1 SGDLS and CDR2 YYNGEE. V was shortened by 0 bases and J by 5 bases, with 13 bases between the two germline ends.

A few counts support this clone. DNA of the CDR3: TGCAGCGCCGTAGGGGGGGTGGAGACCCAGTACTTC. Amino acid sequence: CSAVGGVETQYF. This rearrangement joins TRBV29-1 to TRBJ2-5; perhaps TRBD2 as D (7 bases). The CDR3 has 12 residues. Deletions cut 7 bases from V and 5 bases from J, with 14 bases between. CDR1 is SQVTM and CDR2 is ANQGSEA in the germline V gene. Variable domain in full (rest from reference TRBV29-1 and TRBJ2-5): SAVISQKPSRDICQRGTSLTIQCQVDSQVTMMFWYRQQPGQSLTLIATANQGSEATYESGFVIDKFPISRPNLTFSTLTVSNMSPEDSSIYLCSAVGGVETQYFGPGTRLLVL.

The chain carries TRBV7-2 and TRBJ2-2; perhaps TRBD1 as D (6 bases). Per the germline V gene, CDR1 is SGHTA and CDR2 is FQGNSA. The CDR3 contains 14 residues. V was pared by 4 bases and J by 5 bases, with 11 bases between. The CDR3 reads CASSWDMGTGELFF. CDR3 DNA sequence: TGTGCCAGCAGCTGGGACATGGGGACCGGGGAGCTGTTTTTT.

J is TRBJ2-7 and V is TRBV4-3, with a possible D match to TRBD1 (6 bases). Trimming pared 1 base from V and 3 bases from J, leaving 16 bases between. The CDR3 runs 16 residues. The germline V gene encodes CDR1 LGHNA and CDR2 YSLEER. CDR3 amino acids: CASSQGNGRGGYEQYF. CDR3 nucleotides: TGCGCCAGCAGCCAAGGAAATGGTAGAGGGGGCTACGAGCAGTACTTC.

The V gene is TRBV6-5, the J gene TRBJ2-3, with D maybe TRBD2 (5 bases). The V and J ends lost 10 bases and 2 bases respectively, with 16 bases between them. Looked up from germline, CDR1 is MNHEY and CDR2 is SVGAGI. The CDR3 has 14 residues. The CDR3 region has the DNA TGTGCCACCAACTACCGGCTAGCCACAGATACGCAGTATTTT. Amino acid sequence: CATNYRLATDTQYF.